These 10 T cell receptor beta chains share one sample of origin, sequenced in a study of T cell repertoires in cytomegalovirus infection. TCRdb recomputed calls from the reads with MiXCR, one row per CDR3 protein. The sample has approximately 910,000 distinct CDR3 sequences, around 30% seen once. Which antigens these TCRs recognize remains unknown. The specimen comprised cultured CD8+ T cells from PBMCs, sampled from culture after CMV antigen stimulation. These receptors all come from a human donor in good health (CMV status not recorded). Some clones in this sample may be carry-over from other donors' samples.

The V call is TRBV7-8, the J call TRBJ1-4; 10 nucleotides align to TRBD1. J was trimmed by 8 bases and V by 1 base; bases with no gene match: 7. This CDR3 spans 16 amino acids. Looked up from germline, CDR1 is SGHVS and CDR2 is FQNEAQ. The CDR3 DNA reads TGTGCCAGCAGCTTAGATGGACAGGGGGTAGTAGAAAAACTGTTTTTT. The encoded protein is CASSLDGQGVVEKLFF.

CDR3 sequence reads: CASSIDGPEAFF. DNA for the CDR3: TGTGCCAGCAGCATCGACGGACCTGAAGCTTTCTTT. The gene calls are TRBV7-9 and TRBJ1-1; D is unclear. The CDR3 consists of 12 residues. V lost 5 bases to trimming and J lost 6 bases, with 10 bases between them. Per germline, CDR1 SEHNR and CDR2 FQNEAQ (reference sequence). Drawing the rest from reference TRBV7-9 and TRBJ1-1, the complete variable domain is DTGVSQNPRHKITKRGQNVTFRCDPISEHNRLYWYRQTLGQGPEFLTYFQNEAQLEKSRLLSDRFSAERPKGSFSTLEIQRTEQGDSAMYLCASSIDGPEAFFGQGTRLTVV.

This clonotype showed up just once. The chain couples TRBV12-3 or TRBV12-4 to TRBJ1-1; possible D gene TRBD1, 5 bases. The CDR3 has 12 amino acids. V was trimmed by 7 bases and J by 8 bases, leaving 14 bases between them. For the CDR3, the DNA is TGTGCCAGCACCCCTTCAGGGCTAGAAGCTTTCTTT. It translates to CASTPSGLEAFF.

This clonotype was seen at least ten times. The chain has TRBV12-3 or TRBV12-4 and TRBJ2-3, with 10 positions matching TRBD1. The CDR3 sequence is 15 residues long. After removal of 5 bases from V and 2 bases from J, the junction contained 4 bases not matched to a gene. The CDR3 spells CASSTGTGATDTQYF. As DNA, the CDR3 is TGTGCCAGCAGTACCGGGACAGGGGCCACAGATACGCAGTATTTT.

The sample holds many counts of this clonotype. The chain combines TRBV28 with TRBJ2-1, with a tentative D call TRBD2 (6 bases). Germline values: CDR1 MDHEN, CDR2 SYDVKM. Trimming cost V 3 bases and J 8 bases, with 11 bases left between them. The CDR3 contains 13 residues. The CDR3 DNA follows: TGTGCCAGCAGTTTTGTCCGGGGGTATGAGCAGTTCTTC. Translating gives CASSFVRGYEQFF.

This clonotype was observed at least ten times. The rearrangement links TRBV6-8 to TRBJ1-6; D is unresolved. Trimming removed 7 bases at V and 10 bases at J, with 14 bases between. The germline V gene has CDR1 MNHGY and CDR2 SAAAGT. The CDR3 consists of 13 residues. For the CDR3, the DNA is TGTGCCAGCATACGGAGGGAGAGGTCACCCCTCCACTTT. This translates into CASIRRERSPLHF.

In this sample, this clonotype turned up a few times. The J gene is TRBJ1-1, the V gene TRBV27; the D gene is possibly TRBD1 (5 bases). CDR1 and CDR2 from the germline V gene are MNHEY and SMNVEV (reference sequence). The V end was cut by 7 bases, the J end by 1 base, with 13 bases between. The length of the CDR3 is 14 residues. The CDR3 reads CASTRGGTNTEAFF. DNA for the CDR3: TGTGCCAGCACCCGGGGCGGGACGAACACTGAAGCTTTCTTT.

This chain connects TRBV7-9 to TRBJ2-2, with TRBD2 as a possible D gene (5 bases). Trimming shortened V by 4 bases and J by 6 bases, and 9 bases separated the two germline ends. In germline, CDR1 is SEHNR, CDR2 FQNEAQ (reference sequence). The length of the CDR3 is 13 residues. CDR3 nucleotides: TGTGCCAGCAGCTCCAGAGCGGCCGGGGAGCTGTTTTTT. It is translated as CASSSRAAGELFF. Full variable domain (remainder filled in from reference TRBV7-9 and TRBJ2-2): DTGVSQNPRHKITKRGQNVTFRCDPISEHNRLYWYRQTLGQGPEFLTYFQNEAQLEKSRLLSDRFSAERPKGSFSTLEIQRTEQGDSAMYLCASSSRAAGELFFGEGSRLTVL.

The gene calls are TRBV12-5 and TRBJ2-5, with TRBD2 identical over 13 bases. Per the germline V gene, CDR1 is LGHNT and CDR2 is FRNRAP. Unmatched junction bases numbered 7, after V lost 3 bases and J lost 3 bases. The CDR3 sequence is 17 residues long. CDR3 in amino acids: CASGFSTSGGAEETQYF. The CDR3 DNA sequence: TGTGCTAGTGGTTTCTCTACTAGCGGGGGGGCCGAAGAGACCCAGTACTTC.

This clonotype was counted a few times. V and J are TRBV28 and TRBJ2-3; 9 bases map to TRBD1. J was trimmed by 5 bases and V by 4 bases; bases with no gene match: 10. This CDR3 contains 16 residues. The V gene's germline CDR1 is MDHEN and CDR2 SYDVKM. The CDR3 protein is CASSSLQGDREDTQYF. The CDR3 coding sequence is TGTGCCAGCAGTTCTCTTCAGGGGGACAGGGAAGATACGCAGTATTTT.